Below are 28 T cell receptor beta chains sequenced from a single sample in a study of OX40 agonist ivuxolimab in advanced cancers. Some clones are missing from TCRdb's copy, which holds only in-frame ones; the method was immunoSEQ multiplex PCR. The table records approximately 58,000 clones, about 88% of them present only once. Sequenced material: CD4+ or CD8+ T cells sorted from blood, taken in a trial of the OX40 agonist ivuxolimab. Receptors originate from an adult with an advanced solid tumor such as melanoma, head and neck, liver or kidney cancer.

The chain recombines TRBV6-1 with TRBJ1-3; D unresolved. The CDR3 sequence is 14 residues long. Looked up from germline, CDR1 is MNHNS and CDR2 is SASEGT. V lost 0 bases to trimming and J lost 9 bases, with 12 bases between them. For the CDR3, the DNA is TGTGCCAGCAGTGAAGCGGCGGCGAGGCCCACCATATATTTT. Protein: CASSEAAARPTIYF.

In nucleotides, the CDR3 is TGTGCCAGCAGCTTACTTTCCGGGACTAGCAACGTCGATGAGCAGTTCTTC. Translated, it gives CASSLLSGTSNVDEQFF. This chain joins TRBV5-6 and TRBJ2-1; 9 nucleotides line up with TRBD2. The CDR3 consists of 17 residues. CDR1 is SGHDT and CDR2 is YYEEEE in the germline V gene. J lost 8 bases, V lost 2 bases, and 14 bases had no gene match.

The chain links TRBV11-2 to TRBJ2-7; D ambiguous. CDR1 and CDR2 (germline): SGHAT, FQNNGV. Trimming took off 5 bases at V and 0 bases at J, with 11 bases between the two ends. This CDR3 spans 14 amino acids. DNA of the CDR3: TGTGCCAGCAGCCCCGGCCGAACCTCCTACGAGCAGTACTTC. Its translation: CASSPGRTSYEQYF.

The chain is built from TRBV27 and TRBJ2-7; D is possibly TRBD1 (8 bases). V was clipped by 5 bases and J by 5 bases, with 13 bases between them. The CDR3 is made up of 13 amino acids. Germline V gene lookup returns CDR1 MNHEY and CDR2 SMNVEV (reference sequence). The CDR3 bases are TGTGCCAGCAGTCGACAGGGGAGGGACGAGCAGTACTTC. Translation: CASSRQGRDEQYF.

This clone showed up just once. This chain connects TRBV19 to TRBJ1-1; D gene ambiguous. Germline values: CDR1 LNHDA, CDR2 SQIVND (reference sequence). The V gene lost 5 bases and the J gene lost 3 bases, with 10 bases spanning the gap. This CDR3 contains 13 residues. Here the CDR3 reads CASSSGFDTEAFF. CDR3 DNA sequence: TGTGCCAGTAGTTCTGGGTTCGACACTGAAGCTTTCTTT.

This clone was seen a handful of times. The chain recombines TRBV7-2 with TRBJ2-7; no definite D call. This CDR3 spans 13 amino acids. The germline CDR1 and CDR2 sequences are SGHTA and FQGNSA. V lost 4 bases, J lost 0 bases, and 7 bases lay in between. The CDR3 sequence: CASSSSASYEQYF. The CDR3 DNA is TGTGCCAGCAGCTCCTCGGCCTCCTACGAGCAGTACTTC.

The chain joins TRBV7-2 to TRBJ2-2; 11 nucleotides align to TRBD1. The CDR3 length is 16 residues. Germline trimming cut 5 bases from V and 6 bases from J; bases unmatched to any gene: 8. CDR1 SGHTA and CDR2 FQGNSA come from the germline V gene. The DNA for the CDR3 is TGTGCCAGCAGCCCAATAGGACAGGGGGCGTCCGGGGAGCTGTTTTTT. Protein sequence: CASSPIGQGASGELFF. Based on the CDR3 plus reference TRBV7-2 and TRBJ2-2, the full variable domain is GAGVSQSPSNKVTEKGKDVELRCDPISGHTALYWYRQSLGQGLEFLIYFQGNSAPDKSGLPSDRFSAERTGGSVSTLTIQRTQQEDSAVYLCASSPIGQGASGELFFGEGSRLTVL.

This clone was picked up a small number of times. The rearrangement joins TRBV4-1 to TRBJ2-1, with 10 bases fitting TRBD2. The trim removed 0 bases at V and 8 bases at J, leaving 7 bases unmatched. In germline, CDR1 is MGHRA, CDR2 YSYEKL. The CDR3 consists of 16 residues. CDR3 nucleotide sequence: TGCGCCAGCAGCCAAGATCTAGCGGGAGCGGGTTATGAGCAGTTCTTC. Its translation is CASSQDLAGAGYEQFF.

The chain has TRBV6-6 and TRBJ2-2, with TRBD2 as a possible D gene (5 bases). Trimming stripped 2 bases from V and 5 bases from J, with 6 bases between. CDR1 is MNHNY and CDR2 is SVGAGI in the germline V gene (reference sequence). CDR3 length equals 13 residues. The CDR3 sequence is CASSYRGTGELFF. CDR3 nucleotides: TGTGCCAGCAGTTACCGAGGGACCGGGGAGCTGTTTTTT.

CDR3 in amino acids: CASTPDQLTDTQYF. CDR3 sequence (DNA): TGTGCCAGTACCCCGGACCAACTCACAGATACGCAGTATTTT. The chain is built from TRBV19 and TRBJ2-3; D unclear. The V end was cut by 7 bases, the J end by 2 bases, with 13 bases between. Germline lookup yields CDR1 LNHDA and CDR2 SQIVND (reference sequence). There are 14 residues in the CDR3. Filled out from reference TRBV19 and TRBJ2-3, the complete variable domain reads DGGITQSPKYLFRKEGQNVTLSCEQNLNHDAMYWYRQDPGQGLRLIYYSQIVNDFQKGDIAEGYSVSREKKESFPLTVTSAQKNPTAFYLCASTPDQLTDTQYFGPGTRLTVL.

This chain links TRBV5-6 with TRBJ1-5; a weak D match, TRBD1 (5 bases). Germline assignment: CDR1 SGHDT and CDR2 YYEEEE. V was pared by 5 bases and J by 6 bases, with 9 bases between. This CDR3 comprises 12 residues. The DNA of the CDR3 is TGTGCCAGCAGTCAGAGGGGTCAGCCCCAGCATTTT. Protein product: CASSQRGQPQHF.

This rearrangement joins TRBV6-1 to TRBJ1-3, with D unclear. Trimming pared 6 bases from V and 0 bases from J, leaving 12 bases between. The CDR3 consists of 15 residues. Germline V gene lookup returns CDR1 MNHNS and CDR2 SASEGT. DNA for the CDR3: TGTGCCAGCAGCGCCCCGAAGGGCTCTGGAAACACCATATATTTT. Its protein is CASSAPKGSGNTIYF.

This sequence joins TRBV6-4 and TRBJ1-3; D not resolved. Trimming took 0 bases from V and 4 from J, leaving 4 bases between them. Germline V gives CDR1 MRHNA, CDR2 SNTAGT. The CDR3 runs to 13 residues. In DNA form, the CDR3 reads TGTGCCAGCAGTGACTCGCCGGGAAACACCATATATTTT. It is translated as CASSDSPGNTIYF.

A single count supports this clone. This chain uses TRBV30 with TRBJ2-7, with TRBD2 as a possible D gene (5 bases). V was trimmed by 2 bases and J by 5 bases, leaving 16 bases between them. Germline V gene data show CDR1 as GTSNPN and CDR2 as SVGIG (reference sequence). The CDR3 loop spans 14 amino acids. The CDR3 region is CAWSMEDGGDEQYF. The DNA of the CDR3 is TGTGCCTGGAGTATGGAGGACGGTGGGGACGAGCAGTACTTC.

The chain combines TRBV7-9 with TRBJ1-1; D not resolved. The V end was cut by 4 bases, the J end by 6 bases, with 9 bases between. The germline CDR1 and CDR2 sequences are SEHNR and FQNEAQ (reference sequence). The CDR3 sequence is 12 residues long. The CDR3 nucleotides are TGTGCCAGCAGCTCGGGCATGGCTGAAGCTTTCTTT. Translation: CASSSGMAEAFF.

Here the CDR3 reads CASSRRAEGYTF. CDR3 nucleotides: TGTGCCAGCAGCCGAAGGGCGGAAGGCTACACCTTC. V gene TRBV7-2 combines with J gene TRBJ1-2; D unresolved. The length of the CDR3 is 12 residues. The V end was cut by 5 bases, the J end by 8 bases, with 12 bases between. Per the germline V gene, CDR1 is SGHTA and CDR2 is FQGNSA.

The V call is TRBV5-1, the J call TRBJ2-5; 8 positions match TRBD2. CDR1 is SGHRS and CDR2 is YFSETQ in the germline V gene. Germline trimming cut 4 bases from V and 1 base from J; bases unmatched to any gene: 12. CDR3 length: 17 residues. The CDR3 region is CASSPLRAGGTQETQYF. Written as DNA, the CDR3 is TGCGCCAGCAGCCCCTTGCGGGCGGGAGGTACCCAAGAGACCCAGTACTTC.

This clone was observed a few times. The CDR3 here is CANGRNNSPLHF. The CDR3 DNA reads as TGTGCCAACGGCCGGAATAATTCACCCCTCCACTTT. J is TRBJ1-6 and V is TRBV28; D unresolved. Per germline, CDR1 MDHEN and CDR2 SYDVKM. The V end was cut by 10 bases, the J end by 5 bases, with 9 bases between. This CDR3 has 12 amino acids.

The V call is TRBV23-1, the J call TRBJ2-2; D is perhaps TRBD1 or TRBD2 (6 bases each). TRBV23-1 counts as an open reading frame of uncertain function. V shed 6 bases and J shed 2 bases, with 10 bases lying between them. This CDR3 contains 14 residues. The CDR3 sequence: CASRRGTNTGELFF. The DNA for the CDR3 is TGCGCCAGCAGACGGGGGACAAACACCGGGGAGCTGTTTTTT.

The J gene is TRBJ1-3, the V gene TRBV28; D is uncertain. Germline CDR1 is MDHEN and CDR2 is SYDVKM. The CDR3 spans 14 residues. The V and J ends lost 3 bases and 4 bases respectively, with 10 bases between them. This CDR3 reads CASSLNQEGNTIYF. CDR3 nucleotides: TGTGCCAGCAGTTTGAACCAAGAGGGAAACACCATATATTTT.

The chain couples TRBV28 to TRBJ2-7, with D maybe TRBD1 (5 bases). From germline, CDR1 is MDHEN and CDR2 SYDVKM. This CDR3 contains 12 residues. The ends were cut back, 3 bases at V and 6 bases at J, with 9 bases in the middle. Here the CDR3 reads CASSLGRGEQYF. DNA for the CDR3: TGTGCCAGCAGTTTGGGGCGCGGCGAGCAGTACTTC.

The rearrangement uses TRBV4-2 and TRBJ1-6; no definite D call. The ends were cut back, 0 bases at V and 10 bases at J, with 13 bases in the middle. The CDR3 extends over 15 amino acids. Per germline, CDR1 LGHNA and CDR2 YNFKEQ. The CDR3, as DNA: TGTGCCAGCAGCCAAGAAAGGGCTAAGGAATCACCCCTCCACTTT. Translated, it gives CASSQERAKESPLHF.

This rearrangement joins TRBV10-1 to TRBJ2-3; weak D call: TRBD2 (5 bases). The CDR3 runs 15 residues. Germline loops: CDR1 WNHNN, CDR2 SYGVQD (reference sequence). The V end lost 5 bases, the J end lost 6 bases, and 18 bases lay between the germline ends. The CDR3 spells CASSNRDRLFDTQYF. The CDR3 DNA is TGCGCCAGCAGTAACCGGGATAGGCTTTTTGATACGCAGTATTTT.

This clone appeared once. The rearrangement joins TRBV30 to TRBJ2-7; possible D gene TRBD1, 6 bases. V was shortened by 0 bases and J by 5 bases, with 8 bases between the two germline ends. CDR1 GTSNPN and CDR2 SVGIG come from the germline V gene (reference sequence). There are 12 residues in the CDR3. DNA of the CDR3: TGTGCCTGGAGTGTAAAGGGGGACGAGCAGTACTTC. Amino acid sequence: CAWSVKGDEQYF.

The chain joins TRBV18 to TRBJ1-5, with D possibly TRBD1 on 6 matching bases. V was cut by 3 bases and J by 3 bases, with 15 bases left in between. This CDR3 contains 16 residues. Germline loops: CDR1 KGHSH, CDR2 LQKENI. The CDR3 sequence is CASSPQGPSSNQPQHF. The CDR3 region has the DNA TGTGCCAGCTCACCGCAGGGGCCCAGTTCCAATCAGCCCCAGCATTTT.

V and J are TRBV15 and TRBJ1-2; 7 nucleotides line up with TRBD1. This CDR3 has 15 amino acids. CDR1 and CDR2 from the germline V gene are LNHNV and YYDKDF (reference sequence). J gave up 6 bases and V 0 bases, and 7 bases lay outside the gene matches. CDR3 in amino acids: CATSREITQGDGYTF. The DNA for the CDR3 is TGTGCCACCAGCAGAGAGATTACGCAGGGGGATGGCTACACCTTC.

The rearrangement joins TRBV28 to TRBJ2-5; D ambiguous. Trimming pared 2 bases from V and 3 bases from J, leaving 7 bases between. This CDR3 is built from 13 residues. Looked up from germline, CDR1 is MDHEN and CDR2 is SYDVKM. In nucleotides, the CDR3 is TGTGCCAGCAGTTTAGGGCAGAAAGAGACCCAGTACTTC. This sequence encodes CASSLGQKETQYF.

This clone has just one count. The J gene is TRBJ2-3, the V gene TRBV4-1; 14 nucleotides line up with TRBD2. The CDR3 runs to 18 residues. Per germline, CDR1 MGHRA and CDR2 YSYEKL. V shed 3 bases, J shed 1 base, and the junction held 6 bases outside the gene matches. The CDR3 nucleotides read TGCGCCAGCAGCCACACGACTAGCGGGAGGGCCGGCACAGATACGCAGTATTTT. It codes for CASSHTTSGRAGTDTQYF.